The clone carrying this T cell receptor (beta chain) was found a few times. Its antigen is currently unknown. The PCR was carried out with 60 Vbeta primers and 13 Jbeta primers. Libraries were prepared by immunoSEQ multiplex PCR; TCRdb keeps only in-frame clonotypes and omits some of them. Here the sample spans approximately 97,000 clones, around three quarters being singletons. These data originate in a study of cytomegalovirus exposure and HLA in healthy donors. General study results and limits: Compared with the roughly 670-donor mean, an Asian-associated ancestry cluster reportedly had fewer N-insertions, according to a later analysis. It was taken for granted in presence/absence analyses that sequencing depth across donors was roughly uniform. In a later analysis, DRB1 alleles had the most associated TCRs; HLA-C alleles the fewest.

This CDR3 region has 11 residues. Trimming cost V 7 bases and J 5 bases, with 8 bases left between them. CDR1 is MNHNY and CDR2 is SVGAGI in the germline V gene (reference sequence). This chain uses TRBV6-6 with TRBJ1-1; D gene unclear. The source material was PBMCs. The sequence came from a male donor in good health and CMV-seropositive. The DNA of the CDR3 is TGTGCCAGCACCCGGGATACTGAAGCTTTCTTT. Translated, it gives CASTRDTEAFF.